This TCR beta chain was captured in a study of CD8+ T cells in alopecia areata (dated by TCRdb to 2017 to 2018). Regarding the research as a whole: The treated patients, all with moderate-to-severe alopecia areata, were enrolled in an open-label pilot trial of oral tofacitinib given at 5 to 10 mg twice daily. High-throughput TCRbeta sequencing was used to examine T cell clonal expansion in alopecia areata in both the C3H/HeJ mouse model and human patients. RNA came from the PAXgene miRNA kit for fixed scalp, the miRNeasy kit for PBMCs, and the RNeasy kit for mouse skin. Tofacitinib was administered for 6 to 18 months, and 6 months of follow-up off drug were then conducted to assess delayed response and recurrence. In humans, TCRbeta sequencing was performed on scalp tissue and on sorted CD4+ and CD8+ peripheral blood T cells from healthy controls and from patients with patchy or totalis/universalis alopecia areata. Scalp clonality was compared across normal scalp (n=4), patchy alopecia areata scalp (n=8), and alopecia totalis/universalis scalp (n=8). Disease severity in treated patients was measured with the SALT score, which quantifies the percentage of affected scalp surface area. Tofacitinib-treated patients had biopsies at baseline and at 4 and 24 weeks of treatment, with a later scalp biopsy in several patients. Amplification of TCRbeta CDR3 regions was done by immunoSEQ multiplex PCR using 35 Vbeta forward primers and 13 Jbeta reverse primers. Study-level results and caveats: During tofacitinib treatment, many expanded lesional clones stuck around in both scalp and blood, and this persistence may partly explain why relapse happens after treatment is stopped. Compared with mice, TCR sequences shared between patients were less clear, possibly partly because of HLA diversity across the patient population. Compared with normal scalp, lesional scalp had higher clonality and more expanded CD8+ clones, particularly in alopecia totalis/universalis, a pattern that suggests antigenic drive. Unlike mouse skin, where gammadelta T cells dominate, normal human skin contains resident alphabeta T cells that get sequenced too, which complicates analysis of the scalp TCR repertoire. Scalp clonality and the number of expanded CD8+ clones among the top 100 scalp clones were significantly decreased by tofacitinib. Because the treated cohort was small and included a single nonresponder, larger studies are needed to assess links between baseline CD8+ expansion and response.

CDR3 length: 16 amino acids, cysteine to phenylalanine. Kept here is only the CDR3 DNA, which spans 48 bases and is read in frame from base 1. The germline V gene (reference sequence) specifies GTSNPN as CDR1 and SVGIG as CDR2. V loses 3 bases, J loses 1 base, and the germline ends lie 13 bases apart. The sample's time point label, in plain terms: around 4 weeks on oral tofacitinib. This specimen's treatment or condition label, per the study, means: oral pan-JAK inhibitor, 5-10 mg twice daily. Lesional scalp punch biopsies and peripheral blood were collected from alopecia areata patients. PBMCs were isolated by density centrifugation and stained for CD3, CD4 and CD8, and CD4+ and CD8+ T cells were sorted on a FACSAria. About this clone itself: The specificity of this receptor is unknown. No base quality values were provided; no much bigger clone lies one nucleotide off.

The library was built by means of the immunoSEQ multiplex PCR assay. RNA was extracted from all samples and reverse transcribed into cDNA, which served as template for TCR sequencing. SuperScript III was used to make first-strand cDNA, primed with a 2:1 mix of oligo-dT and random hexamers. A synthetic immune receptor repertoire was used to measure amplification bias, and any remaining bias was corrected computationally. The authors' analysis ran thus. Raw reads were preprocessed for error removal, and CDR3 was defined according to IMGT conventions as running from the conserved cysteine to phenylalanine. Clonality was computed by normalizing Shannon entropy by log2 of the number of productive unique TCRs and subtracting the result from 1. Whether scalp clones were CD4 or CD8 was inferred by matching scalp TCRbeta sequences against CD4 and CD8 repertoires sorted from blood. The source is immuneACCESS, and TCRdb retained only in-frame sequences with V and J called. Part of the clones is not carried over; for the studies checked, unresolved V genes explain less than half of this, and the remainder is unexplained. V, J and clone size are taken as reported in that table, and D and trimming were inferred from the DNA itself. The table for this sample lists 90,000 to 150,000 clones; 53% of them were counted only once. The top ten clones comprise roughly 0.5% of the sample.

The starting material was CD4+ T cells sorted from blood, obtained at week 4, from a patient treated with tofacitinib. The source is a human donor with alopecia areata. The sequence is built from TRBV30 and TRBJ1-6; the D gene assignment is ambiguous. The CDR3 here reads CAWRLYGVSYNSPLHF. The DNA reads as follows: TGTGCCTGGAGACTTTACGGGGTTTCCTATAATTCACCCCTCCACTTT.